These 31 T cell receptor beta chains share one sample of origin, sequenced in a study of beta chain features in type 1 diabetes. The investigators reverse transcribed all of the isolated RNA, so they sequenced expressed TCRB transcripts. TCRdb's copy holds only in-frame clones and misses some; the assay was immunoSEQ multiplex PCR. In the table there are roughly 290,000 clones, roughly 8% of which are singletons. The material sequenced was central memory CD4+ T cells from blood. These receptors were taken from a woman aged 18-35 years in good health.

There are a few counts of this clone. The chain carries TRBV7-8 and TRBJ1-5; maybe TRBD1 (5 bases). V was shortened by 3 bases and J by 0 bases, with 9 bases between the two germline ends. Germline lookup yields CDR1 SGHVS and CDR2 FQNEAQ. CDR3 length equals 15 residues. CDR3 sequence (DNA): TGTGCCAGCAGCTTGCGAGGGGCTAGCAATCAGCCCCAGCATTTT. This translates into CASSLRGASNQPQHF.

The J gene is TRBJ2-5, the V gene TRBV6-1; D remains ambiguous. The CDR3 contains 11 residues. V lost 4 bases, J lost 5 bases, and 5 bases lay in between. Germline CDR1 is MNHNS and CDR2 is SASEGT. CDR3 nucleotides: TGTGCCAGCAGTGTACATGAGACCCAGTACTTC. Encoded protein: CASSVHETQYF.

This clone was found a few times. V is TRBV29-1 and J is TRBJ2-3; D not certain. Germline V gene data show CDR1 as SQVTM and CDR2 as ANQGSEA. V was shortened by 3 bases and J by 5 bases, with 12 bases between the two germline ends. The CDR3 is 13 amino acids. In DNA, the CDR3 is TGCAGCGTTGATATTGGTGCGGTAGATACGCAGTATTTT. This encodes CSVDIGAVDTQYF.

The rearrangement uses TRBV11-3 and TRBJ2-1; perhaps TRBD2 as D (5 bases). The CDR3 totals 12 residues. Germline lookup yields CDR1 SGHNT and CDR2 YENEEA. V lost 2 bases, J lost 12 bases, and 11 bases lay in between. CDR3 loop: CASSLLLVRQFF. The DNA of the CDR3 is TGTGCCAGCAGCTTATTACTAGTCAGGCAGTTCTTC.

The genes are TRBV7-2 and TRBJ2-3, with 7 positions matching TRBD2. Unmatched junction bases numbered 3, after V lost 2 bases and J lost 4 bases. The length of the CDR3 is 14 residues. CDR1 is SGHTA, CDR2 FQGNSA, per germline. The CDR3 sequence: CASSLRLASDTQYF. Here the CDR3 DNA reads TGTGCCAGCAGCTTACGACTAGCTTCAGATACGCAGTATTTT.

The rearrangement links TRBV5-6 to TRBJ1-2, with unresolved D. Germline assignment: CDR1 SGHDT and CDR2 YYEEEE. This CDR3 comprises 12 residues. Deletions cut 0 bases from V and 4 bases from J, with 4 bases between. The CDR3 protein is CASSLASYGYTF. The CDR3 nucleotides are TGTGCCAGCAGCTTGGCAAGCTATGGCTACACCTTC.

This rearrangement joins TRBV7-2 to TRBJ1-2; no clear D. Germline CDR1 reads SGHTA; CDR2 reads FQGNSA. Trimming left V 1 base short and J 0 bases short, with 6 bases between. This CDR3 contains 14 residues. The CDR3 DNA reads TGTGCCAGCAGCTTAGGGCTGTCTAACTATGGCTACACCTTC. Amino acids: CASSLGLSNYGYTF.

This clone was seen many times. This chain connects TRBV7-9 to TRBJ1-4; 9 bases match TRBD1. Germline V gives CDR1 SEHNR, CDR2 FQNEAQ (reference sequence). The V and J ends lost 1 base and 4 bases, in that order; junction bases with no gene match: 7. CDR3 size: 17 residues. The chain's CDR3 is CASSLGLGQGFNEKLFF. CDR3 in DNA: TGTGCCAGCAGCTTAGGCCTTGGACAGGGGTTTAATGAAAAACTGTTTTTT.

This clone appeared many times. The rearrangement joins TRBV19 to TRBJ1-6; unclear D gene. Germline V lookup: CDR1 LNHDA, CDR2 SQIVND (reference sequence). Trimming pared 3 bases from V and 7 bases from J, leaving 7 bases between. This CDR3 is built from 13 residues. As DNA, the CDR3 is TGTGCCAGTAGTATGAGCGGGAATTCACCCCTCCACTTT. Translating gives CASSMSGNSPLHF.

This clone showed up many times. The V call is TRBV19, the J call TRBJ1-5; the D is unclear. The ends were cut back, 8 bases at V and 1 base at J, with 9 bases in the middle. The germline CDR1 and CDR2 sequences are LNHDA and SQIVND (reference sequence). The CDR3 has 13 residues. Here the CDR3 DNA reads TGTGCCAGTGTCCGGGCGAGCAATCAGCCCCAGCATTTT. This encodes CASVRASNQPQHF.

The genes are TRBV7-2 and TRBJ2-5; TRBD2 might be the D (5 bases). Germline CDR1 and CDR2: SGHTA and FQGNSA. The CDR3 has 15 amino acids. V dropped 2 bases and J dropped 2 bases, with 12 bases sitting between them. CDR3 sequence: CASSLTTSGQETQYF. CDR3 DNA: TGTGCCAGCAGCTTAACAACAAGCGGACAAGAGACCCAGTACTTC.

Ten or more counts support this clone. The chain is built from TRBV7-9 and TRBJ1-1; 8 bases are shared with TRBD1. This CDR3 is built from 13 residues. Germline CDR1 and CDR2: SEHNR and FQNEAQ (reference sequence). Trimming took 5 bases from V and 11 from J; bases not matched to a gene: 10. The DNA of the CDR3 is TGTGCCAGCAGCGTTACCCAGGGGGCAGCGGCTTTCTTT. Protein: CASSVTQGAAAFF.

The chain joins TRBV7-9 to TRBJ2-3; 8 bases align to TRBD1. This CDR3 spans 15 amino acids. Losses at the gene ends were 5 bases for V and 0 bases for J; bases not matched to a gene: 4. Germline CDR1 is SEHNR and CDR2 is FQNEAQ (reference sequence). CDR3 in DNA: TGTGCCAGCAGCCCAGGGGGCGGGAGCACAGATACGCAGTATTTT. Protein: CASSPGGGSTDTQYF.

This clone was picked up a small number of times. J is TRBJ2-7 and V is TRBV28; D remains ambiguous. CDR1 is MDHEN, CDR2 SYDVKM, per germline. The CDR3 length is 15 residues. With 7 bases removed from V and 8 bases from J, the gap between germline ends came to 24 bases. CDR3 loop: CASTRSGHTTSQQYV. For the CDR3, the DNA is TGTGCCAGCACTCGTTCCGGGCATACCACGTCGCAGCAGTACGTC.

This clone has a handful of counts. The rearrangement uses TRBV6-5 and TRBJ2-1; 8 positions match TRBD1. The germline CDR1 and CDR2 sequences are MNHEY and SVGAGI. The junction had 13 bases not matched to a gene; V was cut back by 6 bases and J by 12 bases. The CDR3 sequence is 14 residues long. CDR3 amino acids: CASRPPVQGVGQFF. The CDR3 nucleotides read TGTGCCAGCAGACCACCTGTACAGGGGGTCGGGCAGTTCTTC.

The CDR3 region is CASRGAAVDTQYF. The CDR3 nucleotides read TGTGCCAGCAGAGGGGCCGCTGTAGATACGCAGTATTTT. The chain employs TRBV27 and TRBJ2-3; tentative D call: TRBD1 (5 bases). The V gene lost 6 bases and the J gene lost 5 bases, with 12 bases spanning the gap. The CDR3 has 13 residues. Germline values: CDR1 MNHEY, CDR2 SMNVEV (reference sequence).

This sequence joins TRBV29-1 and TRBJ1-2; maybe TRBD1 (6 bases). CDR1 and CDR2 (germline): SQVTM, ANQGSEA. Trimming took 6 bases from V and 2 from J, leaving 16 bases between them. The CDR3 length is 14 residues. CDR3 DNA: TGCAGCGTGGAACGAGGGGGTTCGAACTATGGCTACACCTTC. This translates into CSVERGGSNYGYTF.

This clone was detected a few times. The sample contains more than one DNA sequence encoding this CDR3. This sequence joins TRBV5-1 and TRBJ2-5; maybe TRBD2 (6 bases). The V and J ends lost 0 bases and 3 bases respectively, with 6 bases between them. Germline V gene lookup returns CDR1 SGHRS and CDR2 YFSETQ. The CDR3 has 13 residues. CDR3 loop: CASSLGGKETQYF. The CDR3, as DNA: TGCGCCAGCAGCTTGGGCGGGAAAGAGACCCAGTACTTC.

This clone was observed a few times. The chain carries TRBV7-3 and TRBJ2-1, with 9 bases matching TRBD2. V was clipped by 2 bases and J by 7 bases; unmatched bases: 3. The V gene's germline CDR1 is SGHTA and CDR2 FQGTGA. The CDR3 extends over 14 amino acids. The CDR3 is CASSLAGGRNEQFF. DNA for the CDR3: TGTGCCAGCAGCTTAGCGGGAGGGCGGAATGAGCAGTTCTTC.

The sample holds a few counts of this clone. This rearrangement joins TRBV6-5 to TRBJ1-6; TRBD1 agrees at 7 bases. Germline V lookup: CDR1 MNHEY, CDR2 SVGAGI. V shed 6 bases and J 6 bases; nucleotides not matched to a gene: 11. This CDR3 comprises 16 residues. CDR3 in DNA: TGTGCCAGCAGCTACGGGGGGGACAGACTTAATTCACCCCTCCACTTT. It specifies CASSYGGDRLNSPLHF.

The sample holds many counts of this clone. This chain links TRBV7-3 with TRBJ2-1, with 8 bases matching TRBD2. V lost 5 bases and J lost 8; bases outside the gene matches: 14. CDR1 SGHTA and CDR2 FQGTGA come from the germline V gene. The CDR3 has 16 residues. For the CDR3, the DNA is TGTGCCAGCAGCCCCGGGGCCGGGAGGGCCCAGGATGAGCAGTTCTTC. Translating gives CASSPGAGRAQDEQFF.

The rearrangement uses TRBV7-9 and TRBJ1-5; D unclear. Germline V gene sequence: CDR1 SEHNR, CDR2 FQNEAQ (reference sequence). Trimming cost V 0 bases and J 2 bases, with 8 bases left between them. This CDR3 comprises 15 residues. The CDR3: CASSLAGFGNQPQHF. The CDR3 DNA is TGTGCCAGCAGCTTAGCGGGGTTTGGCAATCAGCCCCAGCATTTT.

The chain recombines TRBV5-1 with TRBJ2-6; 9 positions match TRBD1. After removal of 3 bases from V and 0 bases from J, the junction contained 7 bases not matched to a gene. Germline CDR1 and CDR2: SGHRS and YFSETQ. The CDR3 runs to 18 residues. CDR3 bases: TGCGCCAGCAGCTCCACCGGGACAGGGACCTCTGGGGCCAACGTCCTGACTTTC. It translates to CASSSTGTGTSGANVLTF.

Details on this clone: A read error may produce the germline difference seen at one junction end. As DNA, the CDR3 is TGTGCCACCTCAGGGGGGGGCAATCAGCCCCAGCATTTT. Translating gives CATSGGGNQPQHF. V is TRBV18 and J is TRBJ1-5; 7 bases are shared with TRBD1. The CDR3 is made up of 13 amino acids. Germline assignment: CDR1 KGHSH and CDR2 LQKENI.

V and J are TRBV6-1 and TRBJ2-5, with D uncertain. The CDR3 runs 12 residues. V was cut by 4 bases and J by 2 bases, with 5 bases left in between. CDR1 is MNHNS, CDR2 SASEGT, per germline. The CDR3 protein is CASSGAQETQYF. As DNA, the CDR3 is TGTGCCAGCAGTGGGGCACAAGAGACCCAGTACTTC.

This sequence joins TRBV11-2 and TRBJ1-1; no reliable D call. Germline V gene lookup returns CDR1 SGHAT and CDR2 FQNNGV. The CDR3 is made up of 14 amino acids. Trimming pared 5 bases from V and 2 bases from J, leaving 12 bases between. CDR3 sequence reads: CASSRNPENTEAFF. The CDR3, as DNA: TGTGCCAGCAGCCGTAATCCGGAAAACACTGAAGCTTTCTTT.

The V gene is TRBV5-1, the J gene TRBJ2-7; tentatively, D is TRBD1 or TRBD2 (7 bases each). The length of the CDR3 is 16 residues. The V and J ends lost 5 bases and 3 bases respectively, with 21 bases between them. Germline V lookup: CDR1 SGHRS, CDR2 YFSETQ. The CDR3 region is CASRKSRGQRDYEQYF. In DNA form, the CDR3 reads TGCGCCAGCAGGAAAAGTAGGGGGCAGCGGGACTACGAGCAGTACTTC.

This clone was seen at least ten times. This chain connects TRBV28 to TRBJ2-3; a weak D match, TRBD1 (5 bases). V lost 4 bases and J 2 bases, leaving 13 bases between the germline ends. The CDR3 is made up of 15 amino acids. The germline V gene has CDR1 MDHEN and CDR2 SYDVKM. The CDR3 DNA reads TGTGCCAGCAGTTCCATACAGGCATACACAGATACGCAGTATTTT. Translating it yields CASSSIQAYTDTQYF.

CDR3 nucleotide sequence: TGTGCCAGCAGCAGACTAGCGGGGTCCCAAGAGACCCAGTACTTC. Protein product: CASSRLAGSQETQYF. The gene calls are TRBV25-1 and TRBJ2-5, with 11 nucleotides matching TRBD2. CDR1 MGHDK and CDR2 SYGVNS come from the germline V gene. The J segment lost 1 base and the V segment lost 6 bases, leaving 4 bases of the junction unmatched. The CDR3 is 15 amino acids.

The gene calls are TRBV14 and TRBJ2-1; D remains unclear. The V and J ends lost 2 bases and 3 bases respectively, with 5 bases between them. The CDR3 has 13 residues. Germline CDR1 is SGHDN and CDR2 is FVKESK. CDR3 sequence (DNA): TGTGCCAGCAGCCAAAATGTCTACAATGAGCAGTTCTTC. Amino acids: CASSQNVYNEQFF.

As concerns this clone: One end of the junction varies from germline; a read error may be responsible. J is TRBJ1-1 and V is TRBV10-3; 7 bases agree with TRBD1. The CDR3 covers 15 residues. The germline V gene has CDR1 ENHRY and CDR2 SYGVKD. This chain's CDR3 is CASSPRTGQSTEAFF. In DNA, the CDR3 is TGTGCCAGCAGTCCCCGGACAGGCCAGAGCACTGAAGCTTTCTTT.